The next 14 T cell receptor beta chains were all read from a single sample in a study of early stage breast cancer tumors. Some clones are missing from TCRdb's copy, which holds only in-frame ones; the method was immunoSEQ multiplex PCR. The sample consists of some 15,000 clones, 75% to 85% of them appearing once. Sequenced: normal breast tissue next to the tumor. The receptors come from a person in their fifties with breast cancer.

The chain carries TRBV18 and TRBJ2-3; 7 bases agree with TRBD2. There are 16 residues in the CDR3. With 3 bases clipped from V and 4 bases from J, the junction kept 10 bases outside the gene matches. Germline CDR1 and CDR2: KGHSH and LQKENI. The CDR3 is CASSPASGGLSDTQYF. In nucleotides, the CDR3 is TGTGCCAGCTCACCCGCGTCGGGGGGTCTCTCAGATACGCAGTATTTT.

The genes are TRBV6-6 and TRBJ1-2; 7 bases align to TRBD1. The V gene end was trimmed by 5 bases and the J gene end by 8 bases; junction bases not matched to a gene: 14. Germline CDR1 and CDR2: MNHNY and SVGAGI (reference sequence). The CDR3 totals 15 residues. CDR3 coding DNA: TGTGCCAGCAGTCGAGAGGGGGCTAAGGGGGAGGGCTACACCTTC. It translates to CASSREGAKGEGYTF.

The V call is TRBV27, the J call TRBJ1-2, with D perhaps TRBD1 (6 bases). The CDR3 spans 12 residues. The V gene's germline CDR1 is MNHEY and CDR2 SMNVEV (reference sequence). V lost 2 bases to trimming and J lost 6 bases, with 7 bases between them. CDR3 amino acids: CASSLKGDGYTF. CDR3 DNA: TGTGCCAGCAGTTTAAAGGGGGATGGCTACACCTTC.

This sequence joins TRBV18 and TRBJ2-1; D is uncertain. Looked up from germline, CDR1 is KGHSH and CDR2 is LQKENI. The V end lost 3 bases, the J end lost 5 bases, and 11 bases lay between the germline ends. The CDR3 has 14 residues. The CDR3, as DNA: TGTGCCAGCTCACCTCCGAATAGAGACAATGAGCAGTTCTTC. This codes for CASSPPNRDNEQFF.

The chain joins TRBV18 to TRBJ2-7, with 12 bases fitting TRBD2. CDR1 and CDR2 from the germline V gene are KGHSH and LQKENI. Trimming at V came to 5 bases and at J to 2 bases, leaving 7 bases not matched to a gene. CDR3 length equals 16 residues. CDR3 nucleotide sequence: TGTGCCAGCTCATGGGCTAGCGGGGGGGCCCCCTACGAGCAGTACTTC. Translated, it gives CASSWASGGAPYEQYF.

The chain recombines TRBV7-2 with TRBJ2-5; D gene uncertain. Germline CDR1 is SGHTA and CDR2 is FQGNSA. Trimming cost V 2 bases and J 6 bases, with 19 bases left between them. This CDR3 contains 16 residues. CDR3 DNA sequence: TGTGCCAGCAGCTTAAGGTTGACCTTAAACGTAAAGACCCAGTACTTC. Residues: CASSLRLTLNVKTQYF.

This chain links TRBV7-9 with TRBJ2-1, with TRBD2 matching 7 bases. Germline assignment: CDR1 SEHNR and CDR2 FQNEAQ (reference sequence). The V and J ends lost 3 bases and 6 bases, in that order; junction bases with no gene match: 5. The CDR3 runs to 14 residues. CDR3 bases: TGTGCCAGCAGCTTCGGACTAGAGCTCAATGAGCAGTTCTTC. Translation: CASSFGLELNEQFF.

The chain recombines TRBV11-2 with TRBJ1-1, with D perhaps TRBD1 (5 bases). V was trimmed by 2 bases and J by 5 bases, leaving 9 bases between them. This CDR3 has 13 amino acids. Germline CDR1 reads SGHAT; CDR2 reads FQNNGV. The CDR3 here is CASSLSGETEAFF. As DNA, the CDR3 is TGTGCCAGCAGCTTATCGGGGGAGACTGAAGCTTTCTTT.

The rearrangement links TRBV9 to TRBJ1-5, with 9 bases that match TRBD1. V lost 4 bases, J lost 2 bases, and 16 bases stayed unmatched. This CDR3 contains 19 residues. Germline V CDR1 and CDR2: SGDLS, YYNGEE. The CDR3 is CASSFGTGRRVSGNQPQHF. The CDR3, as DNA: TGTGCCAGCAGCTTCGGGACAGGGCGACGTGTGAGCGGCAATCAGCCCCAGCATTTT.

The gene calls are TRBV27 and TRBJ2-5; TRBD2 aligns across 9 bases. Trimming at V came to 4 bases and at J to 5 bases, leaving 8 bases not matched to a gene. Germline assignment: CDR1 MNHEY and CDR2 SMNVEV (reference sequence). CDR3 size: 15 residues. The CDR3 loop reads CASSYTGTSWETQYF. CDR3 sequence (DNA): TGTGCCAGCAGTTATACCGGGACTAGCTGGGAGACCCAGTACTTC.

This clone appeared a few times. This CDR3 is CASSLSPHPQETQYF. CDR3 nucleotides: TGTGCCAGCAGCTTATCCCCCCACCCTCAAGAGACCCAGTACTTC. The chain couples TRBV7-2 to TRBJ2-5; D gene ambiguous. Trimming removed 2 bases at V and 2 bases at J, with 12 bases between. The length of the CDR3 is 15 residues. Germline V gene lookup returns CDR1 SGHTA and CDR2 FQGNSA.

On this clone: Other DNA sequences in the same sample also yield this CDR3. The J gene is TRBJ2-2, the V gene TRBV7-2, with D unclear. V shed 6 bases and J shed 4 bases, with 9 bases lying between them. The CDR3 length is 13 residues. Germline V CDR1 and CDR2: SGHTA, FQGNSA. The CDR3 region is CASSFLSTGELFF. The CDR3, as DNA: TGTGCCAGCAGTTTTCTCTCCACCGGGGAGCTGTTTTTT.

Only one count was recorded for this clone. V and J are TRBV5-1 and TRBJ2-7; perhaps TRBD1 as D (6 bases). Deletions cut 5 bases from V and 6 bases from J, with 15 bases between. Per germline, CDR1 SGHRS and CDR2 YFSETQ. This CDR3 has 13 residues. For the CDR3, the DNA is TGCGCCAGCAGATTAGGGGACATCGGCGAGCAGTACTTC. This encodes CASRLGDIGEQYF.

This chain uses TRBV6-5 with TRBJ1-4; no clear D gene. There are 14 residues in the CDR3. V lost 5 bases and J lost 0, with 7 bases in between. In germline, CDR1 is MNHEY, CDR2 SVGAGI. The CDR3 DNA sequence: TGTGCCAGCAGTGGTTCCGCAACTAATGAAAAACTGTTTTTT. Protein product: CASSGSATNEKLFF.